The rows below give T cell receptor beta chains drawn from one sample of a study of CD8+ T cells in alopecia areata. The table came from immunoSEQ multiplex PCR; TCRdb's copy has only in-frame clones and leaves some out. The top ten hold approximately 4.9% of the sample, which has over 150,000 clones, roughly 50% seen once. Sequences were obtained from CD8+ T cells sorted from blood. The receptors come from a human donor in good health. Each CDR3 is given without its conserved first and last residue.

len | v_gene | CDR3aa
13 | TRBV5-6 | ASSGGEPSYNEQF
14 | TRBV11-2 | ASTGGRGRSSYEQY
15 | TRBV25-1 | ASSESEGHDSNSPLH
10 | TRBV30 | AWSEGGGPQH
11 | TRBV6-6 | ASSAQEAYGYT
15 | TRBV29-1 | SVENYENDLSYNEQF
10 | TRBV5-6 | ASSVGSYEQY
12 | TRBV27 | ASSLSKGALEQY
11 | TRBV19 | ASSPTETYGYT
10 | TRBV7-2 | ASSIATDTQY
12 | TRBV29-1 | SVEEGQGAGELF
11 | TRBV2 | ASRPGLYNEQF
13 | TRBV13 | ASSSRGVGYNEQF
13 | TRBV4-1 | ASSQDAGANYGYT
14 | TRBV9 | ASSVAGASSTDTQY
14 | TRBV29-1 | SVEKTSGGALETQY
13 | TRBV7-9 | ASNDLAGGYNEQF
14 | TRBV29-1 | SGDLGGRGQSDTQY
13 | TRBV13 | ASSPRVQGKTEAF
9 | TRBV29-1 | SVAGRNEAF
14 | TRBV27 | ASSLSGLASYNEQF
16 | TRBV7-6 | ASSNVASGLGSYNEQF
12 | TRBV27 | ASSLVGPNTEAF
11 | TRBV15 | ATSARGGDEQY
10 | TRBV30 | AWEGPSYEQY
9 | TRBV29-1 | SVGTGGEAF
12 | TRBV25-1 | ASSTRDRQETQY
12 | TRBV29-1 | SVGMTGERTEAF
15 | TRBV2 | ASSDDARGQISYEQY
14 | TRBV7-9 | ASSPGWDRGYNEQF
11 | TRBV6-5 | ASSSGQQETQY
12 | TRBV29-1 | SAVRQSTNYGYT
12 | TRBV11-2 | ASSLASIVNEQF
10 | TRBV30 | AWSRAGETQY
11 | TRBV9 | ASSVVVGDTQY
11 | TRBV29-1 | SVDGTGINEQY
14 | TRBV4-1 | ASSQVDRVGREKLF
12 | TRBV14 | ASSQRGDNQPQH
8 | TRBV29-1 | SVRDRELF
13 | TRBV15 | ATSRDREGVYEQY
12 | TRBV18 | ASSPVRRGNEQF